The sample holds many counts of the clone carrying this T cell receptor (beta chain). Its cognate antigen is unknown. The data stem from a study of naive and memory T cell subsets. Study-level points and caveats: This RNA-based method may be sensitive to activation-related transcript changes.

TCR cDNA received a 3' ligated oligonucleotide that carried a UMI. Whole-blood samples were 2 to 3 ml of peripheral blood from healthy adult volunteers. Cells were not sorted; total RNA input targeted about 1 to 1000 ng. V was shortened by 6 bases and J by 0 bases, with 12 bases between the two germline ends. The CDR3 consists of 13 residues. Germline V gene lookup returns CDR1 SQVTM and CDR2 ANQGSEA. The SP2 primer and nested alpha and beta constant region primers amplified ligated cDNA in four rounds. Alpha and beta constant region primers primed reverse transcription for blood and skin samples. TCRdb passed the 5' RACE reads through MiXCR, listing each CDR3 protein once. The table lists roughly 62,000 distinct CDR3 sequences, approximately 8% of them singletons.

The sequence was collected from a female donor in good health. This chain joins TRBV29-1 and TRBJ2-7; D may be TRBD2 (5 bases). The CDR3 reads CSVEDGDSYEQYF. The CDR3 DNA reads as TGCAGCGTAGAGGACGGGGACTCCTACGAGCAGTACTTC.